This T cell receptor beta chain was recorded in a study of T cell responses to AZD1222 COVID-19 vaccine. Study conclusions and caveats: Baseline serology detected seropositivity in only six or seven AZD1222 recipients.

Germline V lookup: CDR1 MDHEN, CDR2 SYDVKM. V lost 3 bases and J lost 0, with 17 bases in between. The CDR3 has 18 amino acids. Sequencing was performed with immunoSEQ multiplex PCR; in TCRdb, only in-frame clones are kept and a portion is missing. This sample has around 150,000 clones; 80% to 95% occur once, and the top ten carry around 3.5%. Regarding this clone: The antigen remains undetermined.

The study pooled second doses at about 4 or about 12 weeks. The sample here was peripheral blood, taken 28 days after the second AZD1222 dose. The receptor's source is an adult who received the AZD1222 COVID-19 vaccine. The gene calls are TRBV28 and TRBJ2-2; the D gene is possibly TRBD1 (6 bases). CDR3 protein: CASSFRLVGTTNTGELFF. The CDR3 nucleotides read TGTGCCAGCAGTTTCCGGCTAGTCGGGACAACGAACACCGGGGAGCTGTTTTTT.